The clone carrying this T cell receptor beta chain showed up just a few times. The data derive from a study of blood T cells in healthy people across ages. The J segment lost 3 bases and the V segment lost 2 bases, leaving 3 bases of the junction unmatched. The CDR3 is 15 amino acids. From germline, CDR1 is SGHTA and CDR2 FQGTGA. Primed by a sample-barcoded 5' primer and a J-beta primer mix, a second PCR proceeded for 7 to 11 cycles. TCRdb passed the 5' RACE reads through MiXCR, listing each CDR3 protein once. The sample has 1 million or so distinct CDR3 sequences, 25% seen once. These same data were also listed under a study on T cells of mothers and their children. That report notes: The authors added sample barcodes and 2-4 random nucleotides using the M1S primer of the second PCR.

The origin of this receptor is a girl aged 2-10 years in good health. This chain joins TRBV7-3 and TRBJ1-4; TRBD1 matches at 7 bases. What was sequenced was blood. The CDR3 bases are TGTGCCAGCAGCTTACGGGGACAGCCTAATGAAAAACTGTTTTTT. This gives the protein CASSLRGQPNEKLFF.